This T cell receptor beta chain was captured by sequencing in a study of beta chain features in type 1 diabetes. On this clone itself: The antigen is undetermined.

Since all of the isolated RNA was reverse transcribed, expressed TCRB transcripts were what got sequenced. Generated by immunoSEQ multiplex PCR, the TCRdb table keeps only in-frame clones and is missing some. The sample shows 140,000 or so clones, about 13% of them seen only once. Study-level points and caveats: Within each of all four CD4+ subsets, Type 1 diabetes patients had TCRB CDR3s that were moderately but significantly shorter.

Sequencing used central memory CD4+ T cells from blood. The receptor comes from a man aged 18 to 30 with type 1 diabetes.

CDR3 residues: CAWTPGSGSPLHF. The CDR3, as DNA: TGTGCCTGGACCCCGGGGTCGGGGTCACCCCTCCACTTT. The chain is built from TRBV30 and TRBJ1-6; D is uncertain. The germline gives CDR1 GTSNPN, CDR2 SVGIG (reference sequence). The V and J ends lost 4 bases and 10 bases respectively, with 14 bases between them. CDR3 length: 13 amino acids. Supplemented by reference TRBV30 and TRBJ1-6, the full variable domain reads SQTIHQWPATLVQPVGSPLSLECTVEGTSNPNLYWYRQAAGRGLQLLFYSVGIGQISSEVPQNLSASRPQDRQFILSSKKLLLSDSGFYLCAWTPGSGSPLHFGNGTRLTVT.